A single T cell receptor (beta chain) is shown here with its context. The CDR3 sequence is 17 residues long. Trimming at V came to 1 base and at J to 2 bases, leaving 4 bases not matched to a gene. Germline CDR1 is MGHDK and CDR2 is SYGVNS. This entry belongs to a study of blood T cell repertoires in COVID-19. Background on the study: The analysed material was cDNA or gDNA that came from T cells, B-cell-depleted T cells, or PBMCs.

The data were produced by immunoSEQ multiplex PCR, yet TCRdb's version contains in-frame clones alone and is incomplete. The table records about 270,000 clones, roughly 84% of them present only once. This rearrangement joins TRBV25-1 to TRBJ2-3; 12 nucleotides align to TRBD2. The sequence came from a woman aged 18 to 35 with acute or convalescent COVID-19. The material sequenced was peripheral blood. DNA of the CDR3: TGTGCCAGCAGTGAATCCGGACTAGCGGGACCCACAGATACGCAGTATTTT. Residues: CASSESGLAGPTDTQYF. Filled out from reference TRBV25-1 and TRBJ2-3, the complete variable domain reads EADIYQTPRYLVIGTGKKITLECSQTMGHDKMYWYQQDPGMELHLIHYSYGVNSTEKGDLSSESTVSRIRTEHFPLTLESARPSHTSQYLCASSESGLAGPTDTQYFGPGTRLTVL.